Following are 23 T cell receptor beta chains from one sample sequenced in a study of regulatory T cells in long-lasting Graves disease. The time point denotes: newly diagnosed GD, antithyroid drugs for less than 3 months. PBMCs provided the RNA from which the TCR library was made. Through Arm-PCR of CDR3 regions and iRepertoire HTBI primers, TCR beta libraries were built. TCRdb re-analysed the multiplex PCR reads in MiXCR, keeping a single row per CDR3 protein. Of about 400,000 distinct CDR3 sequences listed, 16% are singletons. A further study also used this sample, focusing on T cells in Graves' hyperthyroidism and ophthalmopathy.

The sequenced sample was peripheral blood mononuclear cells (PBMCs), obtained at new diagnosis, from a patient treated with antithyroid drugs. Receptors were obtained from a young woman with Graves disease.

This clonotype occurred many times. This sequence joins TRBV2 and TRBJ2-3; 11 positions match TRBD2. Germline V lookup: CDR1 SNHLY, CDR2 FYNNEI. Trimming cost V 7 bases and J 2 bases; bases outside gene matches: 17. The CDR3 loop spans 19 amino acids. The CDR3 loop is CASILLAGRLAGNTDTQYF. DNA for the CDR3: TGTGCCAGCATACTCCTGGCAGGACGACTAGCGGGGAACACAGATACGCAGTATTTT.

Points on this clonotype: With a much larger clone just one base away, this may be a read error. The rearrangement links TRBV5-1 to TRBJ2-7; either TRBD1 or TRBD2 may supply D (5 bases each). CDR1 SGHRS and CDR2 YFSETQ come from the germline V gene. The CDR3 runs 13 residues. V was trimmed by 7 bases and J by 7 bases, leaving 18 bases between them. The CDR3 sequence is CASRGRSYNEQYF. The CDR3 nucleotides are TGCGCCAGCCGGGGCCGATCCTACAATGAGCAGTACTTC.

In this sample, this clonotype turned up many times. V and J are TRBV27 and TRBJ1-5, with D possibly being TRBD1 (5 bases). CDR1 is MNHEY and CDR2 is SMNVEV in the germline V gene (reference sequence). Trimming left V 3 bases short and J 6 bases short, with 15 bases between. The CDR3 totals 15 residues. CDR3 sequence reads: CASSFRRDWGQPQHF. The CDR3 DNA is TGTGCCAGCAGTTTTAGAAGGGACTGGGGTCAGCCCCAGCATTTT.

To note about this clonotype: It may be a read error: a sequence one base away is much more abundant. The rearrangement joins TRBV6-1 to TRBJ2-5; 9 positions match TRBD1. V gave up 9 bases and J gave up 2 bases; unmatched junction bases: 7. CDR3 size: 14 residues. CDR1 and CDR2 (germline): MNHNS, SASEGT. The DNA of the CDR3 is TGTGCCAGGCGAACGGGACAGGGACAAGAGACCCAGTACTTC. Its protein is CARRTGQGQETQYF.

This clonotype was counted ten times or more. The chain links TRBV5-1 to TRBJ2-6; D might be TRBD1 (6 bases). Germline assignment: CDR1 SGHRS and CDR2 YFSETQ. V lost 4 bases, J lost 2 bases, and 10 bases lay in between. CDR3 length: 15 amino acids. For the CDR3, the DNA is TGCGCCAGCAGCACGGACAGAGCTGGGGCCAACGTCCTGACTTTC. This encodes CASSTDRAGANVLTF. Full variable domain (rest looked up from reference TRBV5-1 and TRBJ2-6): KAGVTQTPRYLIKTRGQQVTLSCSPISGHRSVSWYQQTPGQGLQFLFEYFSETQRNKGNFPGRFSGRQFSNSRSEMNVSTLELGDSALYLCASSTDRAGANVLTFGAGSRLTVL.

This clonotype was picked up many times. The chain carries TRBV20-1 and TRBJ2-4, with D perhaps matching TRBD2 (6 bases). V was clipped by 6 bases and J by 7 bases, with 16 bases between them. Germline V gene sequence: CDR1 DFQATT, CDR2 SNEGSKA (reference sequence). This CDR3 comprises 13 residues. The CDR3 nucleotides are TGCAGTGCCACGGGAGCCCCTAGGAACATTCAGTACTTC. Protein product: CSATGAPRNIQYF.

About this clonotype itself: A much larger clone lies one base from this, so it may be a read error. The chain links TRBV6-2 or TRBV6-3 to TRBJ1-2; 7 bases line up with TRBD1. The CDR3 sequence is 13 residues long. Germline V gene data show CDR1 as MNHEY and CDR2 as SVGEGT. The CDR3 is CVSSYSERQGHHF. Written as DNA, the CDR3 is TGTGTCAGCAGTTACTCGGAGAGACAGGGACATCACTTC.

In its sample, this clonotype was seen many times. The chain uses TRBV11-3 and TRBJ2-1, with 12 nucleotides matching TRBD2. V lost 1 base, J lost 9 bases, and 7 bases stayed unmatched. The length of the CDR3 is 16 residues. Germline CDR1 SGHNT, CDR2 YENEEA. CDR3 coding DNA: TGTGCCAGCAGCTTAGCTCTAGCGGGGGGGTTTAGTGAGCAGTTCTTC. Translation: CASSLALAGGFSEQFF.

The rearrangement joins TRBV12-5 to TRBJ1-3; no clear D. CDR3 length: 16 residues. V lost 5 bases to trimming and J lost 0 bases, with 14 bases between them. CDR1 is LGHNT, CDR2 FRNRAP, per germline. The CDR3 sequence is CASGDPNDSSGNTIYF. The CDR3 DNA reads TGTGCTAGTGGTGATCCAAACGATAGCTCTGGAAACACCATATATTTT.

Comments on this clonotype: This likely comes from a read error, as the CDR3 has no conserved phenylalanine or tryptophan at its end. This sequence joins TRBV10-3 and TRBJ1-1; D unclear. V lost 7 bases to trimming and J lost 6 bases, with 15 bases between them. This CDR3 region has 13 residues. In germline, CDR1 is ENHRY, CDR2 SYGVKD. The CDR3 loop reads CAITDGKVAEAFL. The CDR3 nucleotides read TGTGCCATCACTGATGGGAAAGTGGCTGAAGCTTTCCTT.

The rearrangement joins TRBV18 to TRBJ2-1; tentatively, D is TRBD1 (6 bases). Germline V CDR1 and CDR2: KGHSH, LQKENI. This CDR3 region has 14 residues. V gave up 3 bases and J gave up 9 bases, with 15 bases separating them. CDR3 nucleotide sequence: TGTGCCAGCTCACCGGGGGCGGGTTCTCGTGAGCAGTTCTTC. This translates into CASSPGAGSREQFF.

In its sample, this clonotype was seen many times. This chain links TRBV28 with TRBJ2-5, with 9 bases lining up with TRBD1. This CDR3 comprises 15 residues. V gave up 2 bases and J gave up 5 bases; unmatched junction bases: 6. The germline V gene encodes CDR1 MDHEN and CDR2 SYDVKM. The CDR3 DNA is TGTGCCAGCAGTTTACGGGCAGGGACAGGGGAGACCCAGTACTTC. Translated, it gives CASSLRAGTGETQYF.

CDR3 region: CSVESGRAGNEQFF. The CDR3 DNA follows: TGCAGCGTGGAAAGCGGGAGGGCCGGCAATGAGCAGTTCTTC. The gene calls are TRBV29-1 and TRBJ2-1; the match to TRBD2 covers 10 bases. The junction had 8 bases not matched to a gene; V was cut back by 6 bases and J by 6 bases. Germline assignment: CDR1 SQVTM and CDR2 ANQGSEA. CDR3 length equals 14 residues.

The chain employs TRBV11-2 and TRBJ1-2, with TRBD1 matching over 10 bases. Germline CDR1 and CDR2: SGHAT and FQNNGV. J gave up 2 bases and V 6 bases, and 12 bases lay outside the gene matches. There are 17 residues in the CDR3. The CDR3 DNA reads TGTGCCAGCAGTCCAACGTCCGGGACAGGGGAAAACTATGGCTACACCTTC. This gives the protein CASSPTSGTGENYGYTF.

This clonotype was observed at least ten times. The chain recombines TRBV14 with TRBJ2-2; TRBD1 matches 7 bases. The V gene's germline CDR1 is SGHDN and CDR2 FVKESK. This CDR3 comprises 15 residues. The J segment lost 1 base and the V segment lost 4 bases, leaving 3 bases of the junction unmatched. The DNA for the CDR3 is TGTGCCAGCAGCCGCAACAGGGGGAACACCGGGGAGCTGTTTTTT. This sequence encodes CASSRNRGNTGELFF.

For the CDR3, the DNA is TGCGCCAGCAGCGTTCCTAGGACCTCGACAGATACGCAGTATTTT. This translates into CASSVPRTSTDTQYF. This sequence joins TRBV5-1 and TRBJ2-3; D is undetermined. From germline, CDR1 is SGHRS and CDR2 YFSETQ. Trimming took 4 bases from V and 3 from J, leaving 15 bases between them. The CDR3 contains 15 residues.

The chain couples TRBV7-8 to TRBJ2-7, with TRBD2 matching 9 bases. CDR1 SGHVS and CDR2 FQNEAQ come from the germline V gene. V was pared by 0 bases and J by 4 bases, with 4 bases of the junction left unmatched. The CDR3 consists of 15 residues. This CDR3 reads CASSLAGLAGYEQYF. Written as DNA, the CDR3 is TGTGCCAGCAGCTTAGCGGGCCTAGCGGGATACGAGCAGTACTTC.

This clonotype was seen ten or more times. In nucleotides, the CDR3 is TGTGCCAGCAGCCAAGACAGCGGCAGTGTCAATGAGCAGTTCTTC. This translates into CASSQDSGSVNEQFF. The rearrangement joins TRBV11-2 to TRBJ2-1; D may be TRBD1 or TRBD2 (5 bases each). V was cut by 5 bases and J by 6 bases, with 17 bases left in between. CDR1 is SGHAT, CDR2 FQNNGV, per germline. The CDR3 is made up of 15 amino acids. Together with reference TRBV11-2 and TRBJ2-1, the CDR3 gives the full variable domain: EAGVAQSPRYKIIEKRQSVAFWCNPISGHATLYWYQQILGQGPKLLIQFQNNGVVDDSQLPKDRFSAERLKGVDSTLKIQPAKLEDSAVYLCASSQDSGSVNEQFFGPGTRLTVL.

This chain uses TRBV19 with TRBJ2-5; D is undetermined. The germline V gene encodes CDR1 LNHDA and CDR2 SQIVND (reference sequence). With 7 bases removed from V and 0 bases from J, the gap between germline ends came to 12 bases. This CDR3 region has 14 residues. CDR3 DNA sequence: TGTGCCAGTAACCTCGGGCTCAACCAAGAGACCCAGTACTTC. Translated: CASNLGLNQETQYF.

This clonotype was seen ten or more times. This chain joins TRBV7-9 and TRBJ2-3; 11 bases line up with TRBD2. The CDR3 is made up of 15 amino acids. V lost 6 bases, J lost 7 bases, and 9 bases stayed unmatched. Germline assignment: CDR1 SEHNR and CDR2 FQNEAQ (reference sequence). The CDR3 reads CASRPSSGGNHTQYF. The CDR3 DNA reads TGTGCCAGCAGGCCTTCTAGCGGGGGGAATCATACGCAGTATTTT. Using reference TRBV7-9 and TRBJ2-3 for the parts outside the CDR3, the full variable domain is DTGVSQNPRHKITKRGQNVTFRCDPISEHNRLYWYRQTLGQGPEFLTYFQNEAQLEKSRLLSDRFSAERPKGSFSTLEIQRTEQGDSAMYLCASRPSSGGNHTQYFGPGTRLTVL.

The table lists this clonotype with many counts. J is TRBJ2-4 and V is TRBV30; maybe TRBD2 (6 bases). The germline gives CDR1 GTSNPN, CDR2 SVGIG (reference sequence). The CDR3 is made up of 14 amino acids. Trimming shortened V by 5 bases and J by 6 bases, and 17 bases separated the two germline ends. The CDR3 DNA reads TGTGCCTGGGGATCCGGGACTGCCGCAAACATTCAGTACTTC. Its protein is CAWGSGTAANIQYF.

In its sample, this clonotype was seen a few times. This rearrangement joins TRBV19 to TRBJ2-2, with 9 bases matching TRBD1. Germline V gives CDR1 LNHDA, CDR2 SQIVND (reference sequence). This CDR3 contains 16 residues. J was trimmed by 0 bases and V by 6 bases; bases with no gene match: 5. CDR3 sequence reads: CASSKGQGANTGELFF. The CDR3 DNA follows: TGTGCCAGTAGCAAGGGACAGGGCGCGAACACCGGGGAGCTGTTTTTT.

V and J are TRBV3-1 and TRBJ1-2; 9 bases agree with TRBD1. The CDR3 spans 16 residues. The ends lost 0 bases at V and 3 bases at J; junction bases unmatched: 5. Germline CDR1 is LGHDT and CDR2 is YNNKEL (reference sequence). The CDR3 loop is CASSQDRTGVDYGYTF. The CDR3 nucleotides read TGTGCCAGCAGCCAAGATCGGACAGGGGTGGACTATGGCTACACCTTC.